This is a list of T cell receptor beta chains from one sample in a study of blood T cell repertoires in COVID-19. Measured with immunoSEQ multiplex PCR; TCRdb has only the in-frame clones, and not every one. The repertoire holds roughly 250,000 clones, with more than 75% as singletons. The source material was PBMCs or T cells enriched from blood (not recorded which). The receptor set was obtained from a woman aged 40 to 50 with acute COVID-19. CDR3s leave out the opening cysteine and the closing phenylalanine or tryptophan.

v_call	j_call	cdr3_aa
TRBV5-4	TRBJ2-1	ASSPQIAGPRAQF
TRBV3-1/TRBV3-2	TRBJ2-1	ASSPSGNEQF
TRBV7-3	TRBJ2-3	ASSSTGGPTDTQY
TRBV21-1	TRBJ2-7	ASSKAREGYEQY
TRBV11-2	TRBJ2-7	ASSLVDRAVGEQY
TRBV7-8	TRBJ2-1	ASSQGTSDYDEQF
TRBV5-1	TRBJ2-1	ASSIGTSGSDSYNEQF
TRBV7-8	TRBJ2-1	ASSLGLAGRNNEQF
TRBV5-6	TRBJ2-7	ASSFDGQAGYEQY
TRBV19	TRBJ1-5	ASSISQGISQPQH
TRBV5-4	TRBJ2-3	ASSAPRGVDTQY
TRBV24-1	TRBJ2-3	ATSDLTGTGTDTQY
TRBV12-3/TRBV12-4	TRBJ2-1	ASTLSAEDEQF
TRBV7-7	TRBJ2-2	ASSPGLGNTGELF
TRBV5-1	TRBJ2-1	ASNPRGGEPYNEQF
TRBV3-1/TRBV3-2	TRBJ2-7	ASSSAGAGVLSNYEQY
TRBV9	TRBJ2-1	ASSHRRTSGSSYNEQF
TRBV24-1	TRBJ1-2	ATSDLDTEGYT
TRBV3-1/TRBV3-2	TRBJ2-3	ASSQVRGGISTDTQY
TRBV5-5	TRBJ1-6	ASEGSSYNSPLH
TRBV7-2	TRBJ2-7	ASSPELADPREQY
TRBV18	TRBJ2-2	ASSTIPTGELF
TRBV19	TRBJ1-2	ASSFQGADYGYT
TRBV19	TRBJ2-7	ASSIEQGYEQY
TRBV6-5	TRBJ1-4	ASTPRGGAGEKLF
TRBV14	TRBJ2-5	ASSHTSGGGETQY
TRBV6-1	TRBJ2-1	ASSEPGSGSSYNEQF
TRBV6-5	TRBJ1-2	ASSYFPDRNNYGYT
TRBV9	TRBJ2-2	ASSPRDLRSTGELF
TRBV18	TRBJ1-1	ASSGQVNTEAF
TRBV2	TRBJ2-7	ASSQGPTREQY
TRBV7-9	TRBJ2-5	ASSLDLGGTETQY
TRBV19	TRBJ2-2	ASNSPSGSRAGELF
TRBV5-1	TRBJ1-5	ASSLTGGGQPQH
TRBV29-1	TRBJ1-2	SVRVFSGYGYT
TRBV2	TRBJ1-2	ASKGHQRREGSYGYT
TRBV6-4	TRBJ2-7	ASSATDSTSEQY
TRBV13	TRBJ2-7	ASSSRSGRRSYEQY
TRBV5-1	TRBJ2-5	ASSLRLAGDETQY
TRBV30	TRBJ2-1	AWSGSGGYEQF
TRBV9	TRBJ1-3	ASSARTAPGGNTIY
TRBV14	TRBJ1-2	ASSPERTGYT
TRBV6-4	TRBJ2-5	ASSLTAGETQY
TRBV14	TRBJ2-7	ASSQVSGSYEQY
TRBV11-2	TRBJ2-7	ASSLGGQGY
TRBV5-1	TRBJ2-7	ASSLAGGTGSFYEQY
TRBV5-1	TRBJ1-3	ASSPGQGPSGNTIY
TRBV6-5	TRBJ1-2	ASSTGQSNYGYT
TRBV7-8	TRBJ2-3	ASSFLQSPSTDTQY
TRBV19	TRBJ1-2	ASKDSPPSFDGYT
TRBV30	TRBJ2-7	AWSKGQGARYEQY
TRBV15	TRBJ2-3	ATSRDPGRASDTQY
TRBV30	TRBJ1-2	ARGRVLGGYT
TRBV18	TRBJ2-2	ASSPLGLAGVTGELF
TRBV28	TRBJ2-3	ASSSIAGGTDTQY
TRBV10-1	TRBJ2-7	ASSGTALGEQY
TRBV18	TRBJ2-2	ASSTSGVTGELF
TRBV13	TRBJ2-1	ASSFSGTPYNEQF
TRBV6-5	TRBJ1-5	ASSIQGAYQPQH